This note documents a single T cell receptor beta chain sequence. CDR3 length equals 16 residues. V was cut by 3 bases and J by 0 bases, with 12 bases left in between. Germline CDR1 LNHDA, CDR2 SQIVND (reference sequence). This sample was included in a study of blood T cell repertoires in COVID-19. Methods used by the authors: By means of reference gene primer amplification, nucleated cell counts were estimated. Assay used: immunoSEQ multiplex PCR; TCRdb lists only in-frame clones, some missing. D and trimming were read from the DNA, whereas the V and J calls and clone size are those reported in that table. This repertoire shows approximately 20,000 clones, 70% to 90% found once; its top ten account for around 30%.

The sequenced material came from peripheral blood. This TCR was recovered from a human donor with active COVID-19. The donor label of this sample is uncertain. The chain uses TRBV19 and TRBJ1-3; D unclear. This CDR3 reads CASSIRRGSSGNTIYF. The CDR3 bases are TGTGCCAGTAGTATTCGCCGAGGGTCCTCTGGAAACACCATATATTTT.